One and the same sample provided the 14 T cell receptor beta chains below, sequenced in a study of regulatory T cells in long-lasting Graves disease. In building TCR beta libraries, iRepertoire HTBI primers were used together with Arm-PCR of CDR3 regions. TCRdb ran MiXCR on the multiplex PCR reads and lists one entry per CDR3 protein. This sample yields over 500,000 distinct CDR3 sequences, of which about 16% are seen a single time; more than 10% belongs to the top ten. Sample time point: newly diagnosed GD, antithyroid drugs for less than 3 months. Researchers made the TCR library from RNA that was extracted from PBMCs. These sequences were also reported in another study, on T cells in Graves' hyperthyroidism and ophthalmopathy.

This sample comprised peripheral blood mononuclear cells (PBMCs), obtained at new diagnosis, from a patient treated with antithyroid drugs. The receptor set was obtained from a young man with Graves disease.

This clonotype was observed at least ten times. The V gene is TRBV6-1, the J gene TRBJ2-1, with D perhaps given as TRBD1 or TRBD2 (5 bases each). Germline assignment: CDR1 MNHNS and CDR2 SASEGT. With 6 bases removed from V and 3 bases from J, the gap between germline ends came to 15 bases. CDR3 size: 15 residues. The CDR3 nucleotides are TGTGCCAGCAGGGCAGTCATGGGGGACTACAATGAGCAGTTCTTC. Translating it yields CASRAVMGDYNEQFF.

This clonotype was observed at least ten times. The chain is built from TRBV2 and TRBJ1-3; D remains unclear. The CDR3 spans 14 residues. Germline V gene data show CDR1 as SNHLY and CDR2 as FYNNEI. V gave up 6 bases and J gave up 4 bases, with 13 bases separating them. CDR3: CASSAGPSGNTIYF. The CDR3, as DNA: TGTGCCAGCAGCGCCGGCCCCTCAGGAAACACCATATATTTT.

To note about this clonotype: This sequence may be a read error, since a much larger clone differs from it by one base. This chain's CDR3 is CAGSLWGQSSYNEQFF. In DNA, the CDR3 is TGTGCCGGCAGCTTATGGGGACAGAGCTCCTACAATGAGCAGTTCTTC. The chain uses TRBV7-3 and TRBJ2-1; the match to TRBD1 covers 7 bases. The CDR3 runs to 16 residues. The V gene's germline CDR1 is SGHTA and CDR2 FQGTGA.

This clonotype was observed a few times. The CDR3 DNA reads TGTGCCAGCTCACTTAGGACAGGGCGTCGAGAGACCCAGTACTTC. Protein: CASSLRTGRRETQYF. V usage is TRBV18 and J usage is TRBJ2-5, with TRBD1 matching over 8 bases. Germline CDR1 KGHSH, CDR2 LQKENI. V was pared by 4 bases and J by 4 bases, with 8 bases of the junction left unmatched. The CDR3 consists of 15 residues.

The chain recombines TRBV2 with TRBJ2-7; 10 bases align to TRBD2. J was trimmed by 4 bases and V by 3 bases; bases with no gene match: 6. CDR1 SNHLY and CDR2 FYNNEI come from the germline V gene. This CDR3 is 15 amino acids long. Here the CDR3 DNA reads TGTGCCAGCAGTGACTGGGCTAGCGGGAGTTACGAGCAGTACTTC. Translation gives CASSDWASGSYEQYF.

This clonotype was counted a few times. The J gene is TRBJ2-1, the V gene TRBV12-3 or TRBV12-4; 7 bases agree with TRBD2. V was clipped by 2 bases and J by 4 bases; unmatched bases: 5. This CDR3 comprises 15 residues. For the CDR3, the DNA is TGTGCCAGCAGTTTACTAGCGGAAGTTTACAATGAGCAGTTCTTC. Protein product: CASSLLAEVYNEQFF.

The table lists this clonotype with a few counts. A read error may account for a junction end that differs from germline. The J gene is TRBJ2-3, the V gene TRBV6-1, with unresolved D. Per germline, CDR1 MNHNS and CDR2 SASEGT. The CDR3 runs 9 residues. This CDR3 is CASNLPGLF. CDR3 coding DNA: TGTGCCAGCAACCTGCCTGGCCTATTT.

In this sample, this clonotype turned up many times. The genes are TRBV29-1 and TRBJ1-1; the match to TRBD1 covers 7 bases. Germline V gives CDR1 SQVTM, CDR2 ANQGSEA. The J segment lost 6 bases and the V segment lost 3 bases, leaving 7 bases of the junction unmatched. The CDR3 extends over 13 amino acids. CDR3 loop: CSVEPGGYSEAFF. The CDR3 DNA is TGCAGCGTTGAGCCAGGGGGGTATTCTGAAGCTTTCTTT. Based on the CDR3 plus reference TRBV29-1 and TRBJ1-1, the full variable domain is SAVISQKPSRDICQRGTSLTIQCQVDSQVTMMFWYRQQPGQSLTLIATANQGSEATYESGFVIDKFPISRPNLTFSTLTVSNMSPEDSSIYLCSVEPGGYSEAFFGQGTRLTVV.

A remark on this clonotype: The final CDR3 position lacks the conserved phenylalanine or tryptophan, pointing to a likely read error. The chain joins TRBV18 to TRBJ2-1; a possible D gene is TRBD2 (5 bases). This CDR3 region has 12 residues. With 6 bases removed from V and 7 bases from J, the gap between germline ends came to 10 bases. CDR1 and CDR2 (germline): KGHSH, LQKENI. The CDR3, as DNA: TGTGCCAGCTCCCTTACTAGGAATGAGCAGTTCTCC. It encodes CASSLTRNEQFS.

This clonotype appeared many times. This rearrangement joins TRBV6-1 to TRBJ1-1; D gene ambiguous. The CDR3 loop spans 14 amino acids. The V gene's germline CDR1 is MNHNS and CDR2 SASEGT. The germline V and J ends were trimmed by 10 bases and 5 bases, with 20 bases remaining between them. The DNA for the CDR3 is TGTGCCAACAGAATCTGGAGTGGGGAGACTGAAGCTTTCTTT. This gives the protein CANRIWSGETEAFF.

This clonotype was counted only a few times. The rearrangement uses TRBV29-1 and TRBJ2-3; a weak D match, TRBD2 (6 bases). Germline CDR1 and CDR2: SQVTM and ANQGSEA. Trimming pared 4 bases from V and 0 bases from J, leaving 14 bases between. The CDR3 runs to 15 residues. As DNA, the CDR3 is TGCAGCGTTGCTCTTACGGAGGGGAGCACAGATACGCAGTATTTT. Its translation is CSVALTEGSTDTQYF.

On this clonotype: A much larger clone differs from this one at a single base, so this may be a read error. The V and J genes are TRBV19 and TRBJ2-2; D remains ambiguous. Trimming removed 3 bases at V and 5 bases at J, with 4 bases between. The CDR3 has 12 residues. Germline CDR1 LNHDA, CDR2 SQIVND (reference sequence). In DNA form, the CDR3 reads TGTGCCAGTAGTATGGGTACCGGGGAGCTGTTTTTT. It encodes CASSMGTGELFF.

This clonotype has only a few counts. This rearrangement joins TRBV18 to TRBJ2-1; 7 nucleotides agree with TRBD1. From germline, CDR1 is KGHSH and CDR2 LQKENI. This CDR3 spans 15 amino acids. Losses at the gene ends were 3 bases for V and 4 bases for J; bases not matched to a gene: 6. The CDR3 DNA is TGTGCCAGCTCACCCGCGACAGGGTCGTACAATGAGCAGTTCTTC. It translates to CASSPATGSYNEQFF.

This clonotype was picked up many times. The CDR3 region is CAKTSGSPNTGELFF. CDR3 nucleotide sequence: TGTGCCAAGACTAGCGGGAGTCCGAACACCGGGGAGCTGTTTTTT. The chain recombines TRBV2 with TRBJ2-2; TRBD2 aligns across 12 bases. The CDR3 consists of 15 residues. Germline trimming cut 10 bases from V and 0 bases from J; bases unmatched to any gene: 3. CDR1 is SNHLY, CDR2 FYNNEI, per germline.